This T cell receptor beta chain appears in the sequencing data of a study of cytomegalovirus exposure and HLA in healthy donors. Across the study: There were 90 million to 140 million unique TCR beta sequences, drawn from approximately 190 million T cells, in an earlier analysis. Study results and caveats: In an earlier analysis, in approximately 570 donors, most V segments appeared productive either ~87% or ~30% of the time. The authors confirmed in vitro that a few CMV-associated chains were specific for CMV antigens.

Details on this clone: Its specificity is not known.

Germline V gene lookup returns CDR1 SEHNR and CDR2 FQNEAQ (reference sequence). V lost 5 bases to trimming and J lost 3 bases, with 7 bases between them. The CDR3 loop spans 12 amino acids. PCR used 60 Vbeta primers and 13 Jbeta primers. Using immunoSEQ multiplex PCR, the repertoire was profiled, and TCRdb retains in-frame clones only, with some absent. The data hold some 240,000 clones, with nearly 95% observed a single time. The TCR comes from a girl aged 2 to 10 in good health and CMV-seronegative. The sequencing input was PBMCs. The J gene is TRBJ1-2, the V gene TRBV7-9; D remains unclear. CDR3 sequence (DNA): TGTGCCAGCAGCCCTAATGACTATGGCTACACCTTC. This encodes CASSPNDYGYTF.